This T cell receptor (beta chain) originates from a study of regulatory T cells in long-lasting Graves disease. This CDR3 has 16 residues. The germline V gene has CDR1 SGHTA and CDR2 FQGNSA. The V gene end was trimmed by 6 bases and the J gene end by 5 bases; junction bases not matched to a gene: 13. The time point is: persistent/refractory GD, antithyroid drugs over 5 years with positive TRAb. PBMCs provided the RNA from which the TCR library was made. Investigators prepared the TCR beta libraries by applying iRepertoire HTBI primers and Arm-PCR of CDR3 regions. Each CDR3 protein is one row after TCRdb ran MiXCR on the multiplex PCR reads. The sample consists of approximately 360,000 distinct CDR3 sequences, around 23% of them appearing once.

The gene calls are TRBV7-2 and TRBJ2-1; 7 bases are shared with TRBD2. Sequenced here: peripheral blood mononuclear cells (PBMCs), sampled when the disease was refractory, from a patient treated with antithyroid drugs. The receptor comes from a woman between 35 and 50 years old with Graves disease. CDR3 in DNA: TGTGCCAGCAGGGGCTGGGAGCGGGGTCCGGACAATGAGCAGTTCTTC. This encodes CASRGWERGPDNEQFF.